Listed here is a single T cell receptor (beta chain). The antigen is not known. MiXCR, run by TCRdb on the reads, gives a single entry per CDR3 protein. The sample shows around 65,000 distinct CDR3 sequences, approximately 47% of them seen only once. The CDR3 sequence is 15 residues long. CDR1 WNHNN and CDR2 SYGVQD come from the germline V gene (reference sequence). V dropped 8 bases and J dropped 0 bases, with 15 bases sitting between them. This record comes from a study of type 1 regulatory T cells. The rearrangement joins TRBV10-1 to TRBJ2-3; D may correspond to TRBD1 or TRBD2 (7 bases each). The specimen sequenced was cultured non-Tr1 T cells, either the whole culture or a sorted T cell fraction (not recorded which). The sequence derives from a human donor in good health. The CDR3 sequence: CASGGDSLSTDTQYF. CDR3 nucleotides: TGCGCCAGCGGGGGGGACAGCCTCAGCACAGATACGCAGTATTTT.